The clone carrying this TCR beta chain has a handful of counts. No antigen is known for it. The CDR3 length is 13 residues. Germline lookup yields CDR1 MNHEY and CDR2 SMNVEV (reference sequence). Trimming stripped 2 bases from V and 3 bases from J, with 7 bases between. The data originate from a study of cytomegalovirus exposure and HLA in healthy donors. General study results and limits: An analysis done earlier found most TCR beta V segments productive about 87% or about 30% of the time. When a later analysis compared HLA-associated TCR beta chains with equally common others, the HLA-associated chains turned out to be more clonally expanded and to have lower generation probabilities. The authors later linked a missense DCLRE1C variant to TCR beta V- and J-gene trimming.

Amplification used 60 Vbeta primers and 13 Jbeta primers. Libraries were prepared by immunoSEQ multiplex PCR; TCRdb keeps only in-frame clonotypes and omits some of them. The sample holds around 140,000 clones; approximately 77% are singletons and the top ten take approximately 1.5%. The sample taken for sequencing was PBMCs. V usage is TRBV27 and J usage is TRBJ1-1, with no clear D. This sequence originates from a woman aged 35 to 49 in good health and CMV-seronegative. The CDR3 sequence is CASSLAEYTEAFF. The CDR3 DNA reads TGTGCCAGCAGTTTAGCTGAGTACACTGAAGCTTTCTTT.